The 20 T cell receptor beta chains in this list originate from one sample, sequenced in a study of T cell responses to AZD1222 COVID-19 vaccine. Here immunoSEQ multiplex PCR was the method, and the copy in TCRdb shows in-frame clones only, minus some. The sample lists around 91,000 clones, roughly nine tenths occurring once. The sequences come from peripheral blood, collected 28 days after the second AZD1222 dose. The receptor source for this set is an adult who received the AZD1222 COVID-19 vaccine.

V is TRBV28 and J is TRBJ1-4; D gene ambiguous. V lost 2 bases and J lost 8, with 12 bases in between. Germline V gene sequence: CDR1 MDHEN, CDR2 SYDVKM. The CDR3 sequence is 14 residues long. CDR3 in DNA: TGTGCCAGCAGTTTAGGGAGACTAGCGGAAAAACTGTTTTTT. Translation gives CASSLGRLAEKLFF. Looking up the rest from reference TRBV28 and TRBJ1-4 gives the full variable domain: DVKVTQSSRYLVKRTGEKVFLECVQDMDHENMFWYRQDPGLGLRLIYFSYDVKMKEKGDIPEGYSVSREKKERFSLILESASTNQTSMYLCASSLGRLAEKLFFGSGTQLSVL.

The chain carries TRBV15 and TRBJ2-3; D possibly uses TRBD1 or TRBD2 (7 bases each). This CDR3 spans 20 amino acids. Germline V gene sequence: CDR1 LNHNV, CDR2 YYDKDF (reference sequence). Between the trimmed V and J ends, which lost 0 bases and 0 bases, there was a span of 22 bases. The CDR3 loop reads CATSRDLRGRGRGSTDTQYF. The CDR3 region has the DNA TGTGCCACCAGCAGAGATCTGCGTGGAAGGGGGCGGGGGAGCACAGATACGCAGTATTTT.

The table lists this clone with a few counts. Other DNA variants within this sample encode the same CDR3. The chain has TRBV2 and TRBJ2-7; D may be TRBD2 (5 bases). The length of the CDR3 is 13 residues. The V gene lost 4 bases and the J gene lost 4 bases, with 11 bases spanning the gap. Germline V gene sequence: CDR1 SNHLY, CDR2 FYNNEI. CDR3 loop: CASSGVRGYEQYF. CDR3 DNA sequence: TGTGCCAGCAGTGGAGTCCGGGGTTACGAGCAGTACTTC.

The rearrangement joins TRBV3-1 (or the pseudogene TRBV3-2) to TRBJ2-7; the D call may be TRBD1 or TRBD2 (5 bases each). CDR1 is LGHDT, CDR2 YNNKEL, per germline (reference sequence). The CDR3 has 14 amino acids. Trimming shortened V by 2 bases and J by 1 base, and 9 bases separated the two germline ends. The CDR3 nucleotides read TGTGCCAGCAGCCAATGGGACGGTTCCTACGAGCAGTACTTC. Translated, it gives CASSQWDGSYEQYF.

The chain is built from TRBV4-2 and TRBJ2-4; D is ambiguous. The CDR3 covers 14 residues. Between the trimmed V and J ends, which lost 1 base and 6 bases, there was a span of 10 bases. Germline loops: CDR1 LGHNA, CDR2 YNFKEQ. In DNA, the CDR3 is TGTGCCAGCAGCCAAGGCGAGTTGGGAAACATTCAGTACTTC. Translating it yields CASSQGELGNIQYF.

The chain is built from TRBV19 and TRBJ2-1; no definite D call. Germline loops: CDR1 LNHDA, CDR2 SQIVND (reference sequence). The CDR3 sequence is 14 residues long. Trimming stripped 1 base from V and 8 bases from J, with 12 bases between. The CDR3 sequence: CASSIVPIGDEQFF. DNA for the CDR3: TGTGCCAGTAGTATAGTCCCCATCGGCGATGAGCAGTTCTTC.

This chain connects TRBV5-1 to TRBJ1-1; D is perhaps TRBD1 (6 bases). The CDR3 loop spans 14 amino acids. The germline CDR1 and CDR2 sequences are SGHRS and YFSETQ. V lost 5 bases and J 0 bases, leaving 11 bases between the germline ends. CDR3 protein: CASRLTGLNTEAFF. The DNA for the CDR3 is TGCGCCAGCAGATTGACAGGACTGAACACTGAAGCTTTCTTT. The full variable domain, its missing parts supplied by reference TRBV5-1 and TRBJ1-1, is KAGVTQTPRYLIKTRGQQVTLSCSPISGHRSVSWYQQTPGQGLQFLFEYFSETQRNKGNFPGRFSGRQFSNSRSEMNVSTLELGDSALYLCASRLTGLNTEAFFGQGTRLTVV.

This chain joins TRBV7-2 and TRBJ2-1; 9 bases are shared with TRBD2. The CDR3 is 16 amino acids. CDR1 and CDR2 from the germline V gene are SGHTA and FQGNSA. The V gene end was trimmed by 0 bases and the J gene end by 10 bases; junction bases not matched to a gene: 10. In nucleotides, the CDR3 is TGTGCCAGCAGCTTAGCGCCCAGACTAGCGGAAATAGAGCAGTTCTTC. Its protein product is CASSLAPRLAEIEQFF.

The chain uses TRBV28 and TRBJ2-7, with TRBD1 as a possible D gene (6 bases). V shed 7 bases and J shed 7 bases, with 17 bases lying between them. CDR1 is MDHEN and CDR2 is SYDVKM in the germline V gene. This CDR3 contains 13 residues. The chain's CDR3 is CASTPWDTREQYF. In DNA, the CDR3 is TGTGCCAGCACCCCTTGGGACACTCGGGAGCAGTACTTC.

This clone was seen once. One junction end does not reproduce the germline sequence, and a read error may be involved. The rearrangement uses TRBV7-3 and TRBJ2-2; D ambiguous. The length of the CDR3 is 14 residues. Germline CDR1 and CDR2: SGHTA and FQGTGA. CDR3 in DNA: TGTGCCAGCAGCTTAGTTGCGAATACCGGGGAGCTGTTTTTT. Amino acid sequence: CASSLVANTGELFF. The variable domain in full, completed from reference TRBV7-3 and TRBJ2-2, reads GAGVSQTPSNKVTEKGKYVELRCDPISGHTALYWYRQSLGQGPEFLIYFQGTGAADDSGLPNDRFFAVRPEGSVSTLKIQRTERGDSAVYLCASSLVANTGELFFGEGSRLTVL.

The gene calls are TRBV7-9 and TRBJ1-4; 10 bases agree with TRBD1. Germline assignment: CDR1 SEHNR and CDR2 FQNEAQ (reference sequence). V lost 3 bases and J lost 7; bases outside the gene matches: 2. This CDR3 contains 14 residues. DNA for the CDR3: TGTGCCAGCAGCTTGGGACAGGGGTTTGAAAAACTGTTTTTT. It translates to CASSLGQGFEKLFF.

The rearrangement links TRBV7-3 to TRBJ2-1; D gene ambiguous. Germline V CDR1 and CDR2: SGHTA, FQGTGA. Trimming cost V 2 bases and J 1 base, with 3 bases left between them. The CDR3 is 13 amino acids. The CDR3 sequence: CASSLRSYNEQFF. The CDR3 nucleotides are TGTGCCAGCAGCTTACGATCCTACAATGAGCAGTTCTTC.

The chain is built from TRBV7-9 and TRBJ2-7; D is unclear. V was shortened by 5 bases and J by 3 bases, with 8 bases between the two germline ends. CDR1 is SEHNR and CDR2 is FQNEAQ in the germline V gene (reference sequence). The CDR3 has 12 residues. The CDR3 sequence: CASSGNSYEQYF. CDR3 in DNA: TGTGCCAGCAGCGGAAACAGCTACGAGCAGTACTTC.

The gene calls are TRBV7-9 and TRBJ2-7; perhaps D is TRBD1 or TRBD2 (5 bases each). Germline V lookup: CDR1 SEHNR, CDR2 FQNEAQ (reference sequence). The V end was cut by 2 bases, the J end by 2 bases, with 7 bases between. CDR3 length: 13 amino acids. CDR3 coding DNA: TGTGCCAGCAGCTTACGGGACCCCTACGAGCAGTACTTC. Its protein product is CASSLRDPYEQYF.

The genes are TRBV7-9 and TRBJ1-1, with 8 positions matching TRBD1. The germline V gene encodes CDR1 SEHNR and CDR2 FQNEAQ (reference sequence). J was trimmed by 2 bases and V by 7 bases; bases with no gene match: 6. CDR3 size: 14 residues. CDR3 sequence: CASTKTGANTEAFF. CDR3 DNA: TGTGCCAGCACCAAGACAGGGGCTAACACTGAAGCTTTCTTT.

The chain uses TRBV7-9 and TRBJ2-1; weak D call: TRBD1 (6 bases). Per the germline V gene, CDR1 is SEHNR and CDR2 is FQNEAQ (reference sequence). There are 17 residues in the CDR3. The germline V and J ends were trimmed by 0 bases and 0 bases, with 12 bases remaining between them. CDR3 protein: CASSLALGGSSYNEQFF. The CDR3 DNA reads TGTGCCAGCAGCTTAGCGTTAGGGGGAAGCTCCTACAATGAGCAGTTCTTC. The full variable domain, rest sourced from reference TRBV7-9 and TRBJ2-1, is DTGVSQNPRHKITKRGQNVTFRCDPISEHNRLYWYRQTLGQGPEFLTYFQNEAQLEKSRLLSDRFSAERPKGSFSTLEIQRTEQGDSAMYLCASSLALGGSSYNEQFFGPGTRLTVL.

The rearrangement uses TRBV6-2 or TRBV6-3 and TRBJ1-4; possible D gene TRBD1, 6 bases. The CDR3 loop spans 14 amino acids. V gave up 2 bases and J gave up 4 bases, with 8 bases separating them. Germline V gene lookup returns CDR1 MNHEY and CDR2 SVGEGT. CDR3 residues: CASSYQQGNEKLFF. DNA of the CDR3: TGTGCCAGCAGTTACCAACAGGGTAATGAAAAACTGTTTTTT.

V usage is TRBV3-1 (or the pseudogene TRBV3-2) and J usage is TRBJ2-6; D possibly corresponds to TRBD2 (5 bases). Per the germline V gene, CDR1 is LGHDT and CDR2 is YNNKEL (reference sequence). Trimming removed 1 base at V and 5 bases at J, with 15 bases between. CDR3 size: 17 residues. The CDR3 DNA reads as TGTGCCAGCAGCCAAGTAAGCGGAGCCTCAAGGGCCAACGTCCTGACTTTC. It encodes CASSQVSGASRANVLTF.

The genes are TRBV6-6 and TRBJ1-2, with D unclear. The ends were cut back, 7 bases at V and 4 bases at J, with 13 bases in the middle. The CDR3 is made up of 13 amino acids. Germline CDR1 MNHNY, CDR2 SVGAGI (reference sequence). DNA for the CDR3: TGTGCCAGCATGGGTCCAGACCCCTATGGCTACACCTTC. Amino acid sequence: CASMGPDPYGYTF.

The gene calls are TRBV11-2 and TRBJ2-5; 9 positions agree with TRBD2. The germline CDR1 and CDR2 sequences are SGHAT and FQNNGV. Trimming removed 5 bases from V and 5 bases from J; junction bases left unmatched: 3. CDR3 size: 13 residues. The CDR3 sequence: CASSPGTSETQYF. For the CDR3, the DNA is TGTGCCAGCAGCCCCGGGACTAGCGAGACCCAGTACTTC.